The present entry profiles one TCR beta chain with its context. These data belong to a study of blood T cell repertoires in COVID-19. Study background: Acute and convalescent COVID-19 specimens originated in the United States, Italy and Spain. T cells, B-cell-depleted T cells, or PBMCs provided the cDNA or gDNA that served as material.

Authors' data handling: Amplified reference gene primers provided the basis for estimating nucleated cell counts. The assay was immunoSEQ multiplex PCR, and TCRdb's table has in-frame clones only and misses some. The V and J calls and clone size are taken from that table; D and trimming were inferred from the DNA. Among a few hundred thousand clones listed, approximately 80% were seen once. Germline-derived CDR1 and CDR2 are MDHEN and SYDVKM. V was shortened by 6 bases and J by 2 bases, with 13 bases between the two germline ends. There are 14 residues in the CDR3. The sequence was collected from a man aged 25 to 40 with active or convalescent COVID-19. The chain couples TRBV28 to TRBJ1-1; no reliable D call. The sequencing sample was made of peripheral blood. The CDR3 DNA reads TGTGCCAGCAGCCCCCGGAGGGCCAACACTGAAGCTTTCTTT. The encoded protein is CASSPRRANTEAFF.